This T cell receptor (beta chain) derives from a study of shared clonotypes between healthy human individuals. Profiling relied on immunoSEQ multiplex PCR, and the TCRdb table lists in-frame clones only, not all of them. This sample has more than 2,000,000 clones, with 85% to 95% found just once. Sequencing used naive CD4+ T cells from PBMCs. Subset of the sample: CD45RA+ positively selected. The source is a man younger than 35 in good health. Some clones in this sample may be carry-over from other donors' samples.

The CDR3 nucleotides are TGTGCCAGCAGTTACGCTGACGGGACTAATGGCTACACCTTC. Its protein is CASSYADGTNGYTF. The gene calls are TRBV6-5 and TRBJ1-2; D is possibly TRBD1 (5 bases). Trimming took 2 bases from V and 6 from J, leaving 13 bases between them. The germline CDR1 and CDR2 sequences are MNHEY and SVGAGI. CDR3 length equals 14 residues.